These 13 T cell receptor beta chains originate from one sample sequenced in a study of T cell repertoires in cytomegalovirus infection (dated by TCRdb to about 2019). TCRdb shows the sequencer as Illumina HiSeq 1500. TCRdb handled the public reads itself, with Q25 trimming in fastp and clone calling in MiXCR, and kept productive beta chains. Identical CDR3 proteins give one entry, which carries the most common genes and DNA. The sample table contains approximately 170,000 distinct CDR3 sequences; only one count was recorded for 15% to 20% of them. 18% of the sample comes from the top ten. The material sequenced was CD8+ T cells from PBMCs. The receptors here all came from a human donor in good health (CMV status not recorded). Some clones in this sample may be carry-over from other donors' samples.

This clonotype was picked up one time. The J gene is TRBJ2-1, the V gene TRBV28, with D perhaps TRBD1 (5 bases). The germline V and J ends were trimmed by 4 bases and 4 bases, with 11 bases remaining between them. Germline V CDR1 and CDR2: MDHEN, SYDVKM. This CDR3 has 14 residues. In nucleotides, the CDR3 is TGTGCCAGCAGTTCAGGGCAGAGGTACAATGAGCAGTTCTTC. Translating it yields CASSSGQRYNEQFF.

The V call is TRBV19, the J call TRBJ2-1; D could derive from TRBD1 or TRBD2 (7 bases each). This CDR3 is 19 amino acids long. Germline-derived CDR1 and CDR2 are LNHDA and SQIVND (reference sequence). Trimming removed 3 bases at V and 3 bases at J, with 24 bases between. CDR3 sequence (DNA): TGTGCCAGTAGTATCCAAAGGGGGCTAGCGGAGATCCACTACAATGAGCAGTTCTTC. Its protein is CASSIQRGLAEIHYNEQFF.

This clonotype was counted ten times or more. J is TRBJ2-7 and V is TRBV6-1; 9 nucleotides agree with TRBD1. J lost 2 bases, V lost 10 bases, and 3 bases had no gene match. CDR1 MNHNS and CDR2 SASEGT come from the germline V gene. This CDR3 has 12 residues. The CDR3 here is CATWDRAYEQYF. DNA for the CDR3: TGTGCCACCTGGGACAGGGCCTACGAGCAGTACTTC.

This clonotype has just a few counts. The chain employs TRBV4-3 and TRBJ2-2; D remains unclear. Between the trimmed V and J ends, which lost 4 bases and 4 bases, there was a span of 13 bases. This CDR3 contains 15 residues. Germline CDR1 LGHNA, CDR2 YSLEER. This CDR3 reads CASSLGPLSTGELFF. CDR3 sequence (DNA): TGCGCCAGCAGCCTGGGTCCTCTGAGCACCGGGGAGCTGTTTTTT.

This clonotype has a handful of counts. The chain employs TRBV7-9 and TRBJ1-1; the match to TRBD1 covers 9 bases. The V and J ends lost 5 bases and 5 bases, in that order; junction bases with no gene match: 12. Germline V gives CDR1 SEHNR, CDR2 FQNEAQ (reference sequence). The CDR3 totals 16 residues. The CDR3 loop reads CASSTRAQGALTEAFF. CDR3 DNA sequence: TGTGCCAGCAGCACCCGGGCACAGGGGGCGCTTACTGAAGCTTTCTTT.

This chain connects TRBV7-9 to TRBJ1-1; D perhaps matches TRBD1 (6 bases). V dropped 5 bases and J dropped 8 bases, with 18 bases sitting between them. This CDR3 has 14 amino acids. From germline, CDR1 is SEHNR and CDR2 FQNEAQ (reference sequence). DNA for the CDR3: TGTGCCAGCAGCAACGTCCTTGGGACAAAAGAAGCTTTCTTT. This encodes CASSNVLGTKEAFF.

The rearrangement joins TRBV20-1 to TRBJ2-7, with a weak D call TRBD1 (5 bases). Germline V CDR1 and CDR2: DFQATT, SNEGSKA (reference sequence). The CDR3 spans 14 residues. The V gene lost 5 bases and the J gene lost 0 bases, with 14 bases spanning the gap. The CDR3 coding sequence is TGCAGTGCTGGGTCTCGGCAGGGCTCCTACGAGCAGTACTTC. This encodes CSAGSRQGSYEQYF.

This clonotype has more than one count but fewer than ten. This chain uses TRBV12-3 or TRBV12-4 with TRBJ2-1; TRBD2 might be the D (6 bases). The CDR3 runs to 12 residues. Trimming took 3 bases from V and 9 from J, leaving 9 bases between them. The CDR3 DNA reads TGTGCCAGCAGTTTTTCGGAGGGTGAGCAGTTCTTC. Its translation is CASSFSEGEQFF.

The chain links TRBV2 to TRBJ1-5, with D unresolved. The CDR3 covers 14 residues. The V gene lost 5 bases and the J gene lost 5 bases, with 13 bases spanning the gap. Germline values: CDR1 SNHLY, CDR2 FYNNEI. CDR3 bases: TGTGCCAGCAGTTTACAGCTATCTGATCAGCCCCAGCATTTT. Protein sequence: CASSLQLSDQPQHF.

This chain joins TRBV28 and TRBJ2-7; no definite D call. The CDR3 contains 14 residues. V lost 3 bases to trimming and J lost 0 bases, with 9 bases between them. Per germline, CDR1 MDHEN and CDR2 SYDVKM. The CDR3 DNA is TGTGCCAGCAGTTTTTCAGCTAGCTCCTACGAGCAGTACTTC. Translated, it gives CASSFSASSYEQYF.

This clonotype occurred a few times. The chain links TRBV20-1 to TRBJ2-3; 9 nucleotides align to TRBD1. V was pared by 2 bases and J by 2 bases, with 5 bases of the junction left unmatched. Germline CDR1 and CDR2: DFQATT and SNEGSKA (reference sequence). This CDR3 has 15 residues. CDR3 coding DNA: TGCAGTGCTAGACACGGGGACAGGGACACAGATACGCAGTATTTT. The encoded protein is CSARHGDRDTDTQYF.

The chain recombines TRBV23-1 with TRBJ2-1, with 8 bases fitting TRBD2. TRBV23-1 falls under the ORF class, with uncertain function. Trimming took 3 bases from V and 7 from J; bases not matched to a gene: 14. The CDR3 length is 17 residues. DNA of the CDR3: TGCGCCAGCAGTCAGCGTGTAAAACGACTAGCGCAGAATGAGCAGTTCTTC. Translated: CASSQRVKRLAQNEQFF.

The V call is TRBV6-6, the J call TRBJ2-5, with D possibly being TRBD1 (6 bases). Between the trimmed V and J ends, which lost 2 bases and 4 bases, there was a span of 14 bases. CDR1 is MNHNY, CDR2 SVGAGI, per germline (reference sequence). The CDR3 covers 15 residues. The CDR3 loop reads CASSYLNRERETQYF. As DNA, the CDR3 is TGTGCCAGCAGTTACCTAAACAGGGAAAGAGAGACCCAGTACTTC.